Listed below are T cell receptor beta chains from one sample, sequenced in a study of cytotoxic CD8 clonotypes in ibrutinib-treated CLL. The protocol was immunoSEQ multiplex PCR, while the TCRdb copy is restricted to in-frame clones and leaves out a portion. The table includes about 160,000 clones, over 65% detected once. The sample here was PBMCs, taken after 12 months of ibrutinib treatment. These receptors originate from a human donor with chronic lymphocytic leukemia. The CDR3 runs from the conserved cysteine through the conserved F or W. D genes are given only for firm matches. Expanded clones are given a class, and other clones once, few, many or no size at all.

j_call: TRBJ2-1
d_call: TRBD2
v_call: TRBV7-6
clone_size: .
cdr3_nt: TGTGCCAGCAGCTTAGCGCGAGCGGGACTCCAAACCACCAATGAGCAGTTCTTC
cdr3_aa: CASSLARAGLQTTNEQFF

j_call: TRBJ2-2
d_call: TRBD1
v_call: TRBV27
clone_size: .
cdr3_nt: TGTGCCAGCAGTTTAGGACAGGGGGTGAGGACCGGGGAGCTGTTTTTT
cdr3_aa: CASSLGQGVRTGELFF

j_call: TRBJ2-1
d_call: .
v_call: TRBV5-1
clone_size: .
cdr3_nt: TGCGCCAGCAGCTTGGGGGGATTTGGCAATGAGCAGTTCTTC
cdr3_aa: CASSLGGFGNEQFF

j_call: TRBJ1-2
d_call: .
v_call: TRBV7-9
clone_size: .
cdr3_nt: TGTGCCAGCAGCTTAGTTTTTGGCTACACCTTC
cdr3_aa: CASSLVFGYTF

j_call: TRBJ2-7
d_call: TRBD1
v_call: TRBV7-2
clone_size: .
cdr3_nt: TGTGCCAGCTCCCTAAGACCGGACAGGGCCTACGAGCAGTACTTC
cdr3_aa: CASSLRPDRAYEQYF

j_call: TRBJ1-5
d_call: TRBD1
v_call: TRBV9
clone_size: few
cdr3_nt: TGTGCCAGCAGCGTTGGGACAGCCAATCAGCCCCAGCATTTT
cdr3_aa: CASSVGTANQPQHF

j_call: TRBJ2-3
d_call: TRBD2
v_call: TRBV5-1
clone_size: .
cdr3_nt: TGCGCCAGCAGCCCCGGGACTAGCGGGGGGGCCCAAGATACGCAGTATTTT
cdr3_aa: CASSPGTSGGAQDTQYF

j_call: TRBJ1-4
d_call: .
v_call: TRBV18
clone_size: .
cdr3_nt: TGTGCCAGCTCACCGGACAGCGATAATGAAAAACTGTTTTTT
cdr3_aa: CASSPDSDNEKLFF

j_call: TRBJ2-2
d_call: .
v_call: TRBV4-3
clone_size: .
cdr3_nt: TGCGCCAGCAGCAAGGATTTTCCGGGACCGACCGGGGAGCTGTTTTTT
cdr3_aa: CASSKDFPGPTGELFF

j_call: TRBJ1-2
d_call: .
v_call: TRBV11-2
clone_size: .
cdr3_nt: TGTGCCAGCAGCACCTGGGACGGCGTGCGTGGCTACACCTTC
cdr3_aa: CASSTWDGVRGYTF

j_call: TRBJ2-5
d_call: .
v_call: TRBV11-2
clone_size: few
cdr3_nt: TGTGCCAGCAGCTTAAGCGGGTTCGTGGTCGGGGGGCCTAAAGAGACCCAGTACTTC
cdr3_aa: CASSLSGFVVGGPKETQYF

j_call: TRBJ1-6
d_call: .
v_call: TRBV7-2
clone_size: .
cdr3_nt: TGTGCCAGCAGCTCAGACAGTCTATCTTTAATTCCCCTCCACTTT
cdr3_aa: CASSSDSLSLIPLHF

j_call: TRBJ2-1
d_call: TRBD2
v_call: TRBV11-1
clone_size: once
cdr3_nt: TGTGCCAGCAGCCCCGTGGGCGGGAGTGGCTACAATGAGCAGTTCTTC
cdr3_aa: CASSPVGGSGYNEQFF

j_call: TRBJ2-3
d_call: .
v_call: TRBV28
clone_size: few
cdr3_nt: TGTGCCAGCAGTTCCCGGGACACCCCCGGAGATACGCAGTATTTT
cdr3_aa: CASSSRDTPGDTQYF

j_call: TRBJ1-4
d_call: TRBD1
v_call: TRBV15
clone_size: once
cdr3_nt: TGTGCCACCAGCAGAGCAGCCGGGACAGGACATGAAAAACTGTTTTTT
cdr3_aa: CATSRAAGTGHEKLFF